This T cell receptor (beta chain) was captured in a study of neoadjuvant anti-PD-1 for oral cavity cancer. Study background: Patients without progression got a fourth dose around day 43.

Unmatched junction bases numbered 6, after V lost 6 bases and J lost 6 bases. This CDR3 spans 14 amino acids. The V gene's germline CDR1 is LNHDA and CDR2 SQIVND (reference sequence). Study-level points and caveats: With a few patients per group, TCR findings need larger cohorts. Non-responders to neoadjuvant nivolumab had significantly more clonal PBMC T cells than responders.

Clones were read by immunoSEQ multiplex PCR, and TCRdb kept only the in-frame ones, dropping some. The table includes approximately 42,000 clones, approximately 80% detected once. A note on this clone: Its antigen is not identified.

Sample time point: after neoadjuvant nivolumab, at surgical resection. No culture or expansion preceded analysis of these blood cells. The receptor's source is a person aged 40 to 85 with oral cavity squamous cell carcinoma. Sequencing used PBMCs, obtained after nivolumab (anti-PD-1) treatment. The rearrangement links TRBV19 to TRBJ2-1; 9 bases fit TRBD1. This chain's CDR3 is CASRGTGMGNEQFF. In DNA, the CDR3 is TGTGCCAGTAGGGGGACAGGGATGGGCAATGAGCAGTTCTTC.